This paragraph reports one T cell receptor beta chain. Its antigen is currently not known. No base quality values were provided; no much bigger clone lies one nucleotide off. These data come from a study of technical replicates of blood from several donors (TCRdb year 2017). The method was the immunoSEQ multiplex PCR assay. TCRdb took this table from immuneACCESS and kept in-frame rearrangements with V and J called. Such tables lack part of the clones; where checked against another copy, unresolved V genes explain under half of the gap, and the rest is unexplained. This sample is represented by tens of thousands of clones; around nine tenths of them were singletons. 4.7% of the sample lies in the top ten. Per the germline V gene (reference sequence), MNHNY is the CDR1 and SVGAGI is the CDR2. Germline trimming amounts to 6 bases on V and 4 bases on J, with 4 as the count of junction bases outside the gene matches. The CDR3 runs 13 amino acids, cysteine and phenylalanine included. Only CDR3 DNA remains: 39 bases, in frame from the first base.

The sample consisted of PBMCs. The clonotype comes from a human donor in good health. Some clones in this sample may be carry-over from other donors' samples. The chain joins TRBV6-6 to TRBJ2-7; TRBD1 aligns with 9 central bases. At the DNA level, the sequence is TGTGCCAGCAGCCTAGGACAGGGGTACGAGCAGTACTTC. Its translation reads: CASSLGQGYEQYF.